These 21 T cell receptor beta chains share one sample of origin, sequenced in a study of CD8 T cells in Susac syndrome. With random hexamers, 0.5 to 1 ug RNA was reverse transcribed. TCRdb processed the immunoSEQ multiplex PCR reads anew with MiXCR; each CDR3 protein has one entry. This sample has some 150,000 distinct CDR3 sequences, with around 94% found just once. The specimen sequenced was CD8+ T cells from PBMCs. The receptors derive from a human donor in good health.

This chain links TRBV24-1 with TRBJ1-2; possible D gene TRBD1, 6 bases. Germline V lookup: CDR1 KGHDR, CDR2 SFDVKD. This CDR3 is built from 13 residues. Trimming removed 7 bases at V and 4 bases at J, with 12 bases between. The CDR3 DNA is TGTGCCACCAGGGAAACAGGGACCTATGGCTACACCTTC. Protein: CATRETGTYGYTF.

V gene TRBV30 combines with J gene TRBJ2-1, with 12 bases aligning to TRBD2. Trimming took 7 bases from V and 5 from J; bases not matched to a gene: 3. The CDR3 is 13 residues long. Germline CDR1 and CDR2: GTSNPN and SVGIG (reference sequence). The CDR3 nucleotides are TGTGCCTTAGGACTAGCGGGGAACAATGAGCAGTTCTTC. This translates into CALGLAGNNEQFF.

CDR3 region: CASSQVEGRNQPQHF. The CDR3 DNA sequence: TGCGCCAGCAGCCAAGTAGAAGGACGGAATCAGCCCCAGCATTTT. This chain uses TRBV4-3 with TRBJ1-5; D call uncertain. Germline assignment: CDR1 LGHNA and CDR2 YSLEER. There are 15 residues in the CDR3. V lost 1 base and J lost 4, with 11 bases in between.

The rearrangement uses TRBV12-3 or TRBV12-4 and TRBJ2-5; 12 bases are shared with TRBD2. The length of the CDR3 is 16 residues. With V trimmed by 5 bases and J by 3 bases, 7 bases remained unmatched. CDR3 in amino acids: CASSQTSGRLEETQYF. The CDR3 coding sequence is TGTGCCAGCAGTCAAACTAGCGGGAGGCTGGAAGAGACCCAGTACTTC.

In its sample, this clonotype was seen once. The CDR3 spells CSVDSATEAFF. In DNA, the CDR3 is TGCAGCGTTGATAGCGCCACTGAAGCTTTCTTT. The chain couples TRBV29-1 to TRBJ1-1; D gene unclear. Germline CDR1 reads SQVTM; CDR2 reads ANQGSEA. Trimming pared 3 bases from V and 4 bases from J, leaving 6 bases between. The CDR3 spans 11 residues.

This chain uses TRBV13 with TRBJ2-3, with D tentatively TRBD1 or TRBD2 (6 bases each). V was trimmed by 8 bases and J by 2 bases, leaving 11 bases between them. Germline V gene sequence: CDR1 PRHDT, CDR2 FYEKMQ (reference sequence). The CDR3 covers 13 residues. The CDR3 is CASRGLSTDTQYF. The CDR3 DNA is TGTGCCAGCCGGGGGCTTTCCACAGATACGCAGTATTTT.

This chain connects TRBV5-6 to TRBJ2-5; D may be TRBD1 or TRBD2 (6 bases each). Germline V gives CDR1 SGHDT, CDR2 YYEEEE. V lost 4 bases, J lost 3 bases, and 13 bases lay in between. This CDR3 region has 14 residues. CDR3 sequence reads: CASSGGTPKETQYF. In DNA form, the CDR3 reads TGTGCCAGCAGCGGCGGGACACCCAAAGAGACCCAGTACTTC.

V gene TRBV30 combines with J gene TRBJ2-1, with 9 nucleotides matching TRBD1. This CDR3 is 14 amino acids long. With 2 bases clipped from V and 7 bases from J, the junction kept 6 bases outside the gene matches. Per germline, CDR1 GTSNPN and CDR2 SVGIG (reference sequence). The CDR3, as DNA: TGTGCCTGGAGTACGGGACAGGGAAAGAATGAGCAGTTCTTC. Encoded protein: CAWSTGQGKNEQFF.

This chain joins TRBV7-9 and TRBJ2-1; D is perhaps TRBD1 (6 bases). V was cut by 5 bases and J by 15 bases, with 14 bases left in between. The CDR3 is made up of 11 amino acids. Germline loops: CDR1 SEHNR, CDR2 FQNEAQ (reference sequence). CDR3 sequence: CASSVTGWGFF. The CDR3 region has the DNA TGTGCCAGCAGCGTTACAGGGTGGGGGTTCTTC.

Only one count was recorded for this clonotype. Here the CDR3 DNA reads TGTGCCTGGAACACATACAATGAGCAGTTCTTC. It encodes CAWNTYNEQFF. The chain has TRBV30 and TRBJ2-1; D is unresolved. The V and J ends lost 4 bases and 4 bases respectively, with 5 bases between them. This CDR3 has 11 amino acids. In germline, CDR1 is GTSNPN, CDR2 SVGIG (reference sequence).

The chain carries TRBV29-1 and TRBJ2-7; 9 bases are a match to TRBD2. V trimming: 2 bases; J trimming: 4 bases; junction bases outside the gene matches: 15. The CDR3 sequence is 17 residues long. Germline-derived CDR1 and CDR2 are SQVTM and ANQGSEA. CDR3 sequence reads: CSVETPPVTSGIYEQYF. CDR3 coding DNA: TGCAGCGTTGAAACCCCCCCCGTGACTAGCGGAATTTACGAGCAGTACTTC.

The chain combines TRBV7-2 with TRBJ2-1; D remains unclear. V dropped 8 bases and J dropped 0 bases, with 8 bases sitting between them. CDR1 SGHTA and CDR2 FQGNSA come from the germline V gene. The CDR3 covers 13 residues. The CDR3 loop is CASRPSSYNEQFF. The CDR3 region has the DNA TGTGCCAGCCGTCCAAGCTCCTACAATGAGCAGTTCTTC.

This chain connects TRBV29-1 to TRBJ2-2, with 10 bases aligning to TRBD1. The germline V gene encodes CDR1 SQVTM and CDR2 ANQGSEA. This CDR3 region has 16 residues. Unmatched junction bases numbered 9, after V lost 3 bases and J lost 5 bases. The CDR3 spells CSVETGGASETGELFF. CDR3 in DNA: TGCAGCGTTGAGACAGGGGGCGCGTCAGAAACCGGGGAGCTGTTTTTT.

This clonotype was picked up one time. CDR3 sequence: CSARFGTSGQYF. Here the CDR3 DNA reads TGCAGTGCTAGGTTTGGTACAAGCGGGCAGTACTTC. This chain uses TRBV20-1 with TRBJ2-7, with a weak D call TRBD2 (5 bases). CDR3 size: 12 residues. Germline lookup yields CDR1 DFQATT and CDR2 SNEGSKA (reference sequence). Trimming left V 3 bases short and J 9 bases short, with 15 bases between.

In DNA form, the CDR3 reads TGTGCCAGCAGCCCAGACAGGCTTAACAATGAGCAGTTCTTC. This translates into CASSPDRLNNEQFF. This sequence joins TRBV7-9 and TRBJ2-1, with D perhaps matching TRBD1 (6 bases). The CDR3 has 14 residues. V shed 5 bases and J shed 5 bases, with 13 bases lying between them. CDR1 SEHNR and CDR2 FQNEAQ come from the germline V gene (reference sequence).

This rearrangement joins TRBV28 to TRBJ2-7, with D unclear. Trimming shortened V by 6 bases and J by 4 bases, and 7 bases separated the two germline ends. Germline V lookup: CDR1 MDHEN, CDR2 SYDVKM. The CDR3 consists of 11 residues. In DNA form, the CDR3 reads TGTGCCAGCAGGTTGGGATACGAGCAGTACTTC. Protein: CASRLGYEQYF.

V gene TRBV6-2 or TRBV6-3 combines with J gene TRBJ2-1; D is perhaps TRBD2 (6 bases). The germline V gene encodes CDR1 MNHEY and CDR2 SVGEGT. V was cut by 2 bases and J by 8 bases, with 22 bases left in between. This CDR3 spans 17 amino acids. The CDR3 DNA follows: TGTGCCAGCAGTTACGGGAACGCGGGAAGGGCGGGCGATGAGCAGTTCTTC. This encodes CASSYGNAGRAGDEQFF.

The chain recombines TRBV20-1 with TRBJ1-1; D is undetermined. CDR1 is DFQATT, CDR2 SNEGSKA, per germline (reference sequence). V lost 2 bases to trimming and J lost 1 base, with 14 bases between them. The CDR3 is 15 residues long. The CDR3 loop reads CSARPFTRPNTEAFF. The CDR3 nucleotides are TGCAGTGCTAGACCCTTCACACGACCGAACACTGAAGCTTTCTTT.

The rearrangement uses TRBV7-6 and TRBJ2-1; TRBD2 agrees at 9 bases. Trimming removed 5 bases from V and 5 bases from J; junction bases left unmatched: 4. The length of the CDR3 is 14 residues. CDR1 SGHVS and CDR2 FNYEAQ come from the germline V gene. In nucleotides, the CDR3 is TGTGCCAGCAGCCGCGGACTAGCGAACAATGAGCAGTTCTTC. Its protein is CASSRGLANNEQFF.

CDR3 sequence reads: CASSPSLFEVETQYF. CDR3 nucleotide sequence: TGTGCCAGCAGCCCCTCCCTTTTCGAGGTGGAGACCCAGTACTTC. The chain joins TRBV9 to TRBJ2-5; D is undetermined. The V end was cut by 4 bases, the J end by 5 bases, with 18 bases between. The CDR3 covers 15 residues. Germline V gene data show CDR1 as SGDLS and CDR2 as YYNGEE.

This clonotype was found once. The chain carries TRBV14 and TRBJ1-5, with D hard to call. CDR1 is SGHDN, CDR2 FVKESK, per germline. Trimming shortened V by 4 bases and J by 7 bases, and 11 bases separated the two germline ends. The length of the CDR3 is 13 residues. The CDR3 here is CASSPFGGQPQHF. The CDR3 DNA is TGTGCCAGCAGCCCCTTCGGAGGGCAGCCCCAGCATTTT.